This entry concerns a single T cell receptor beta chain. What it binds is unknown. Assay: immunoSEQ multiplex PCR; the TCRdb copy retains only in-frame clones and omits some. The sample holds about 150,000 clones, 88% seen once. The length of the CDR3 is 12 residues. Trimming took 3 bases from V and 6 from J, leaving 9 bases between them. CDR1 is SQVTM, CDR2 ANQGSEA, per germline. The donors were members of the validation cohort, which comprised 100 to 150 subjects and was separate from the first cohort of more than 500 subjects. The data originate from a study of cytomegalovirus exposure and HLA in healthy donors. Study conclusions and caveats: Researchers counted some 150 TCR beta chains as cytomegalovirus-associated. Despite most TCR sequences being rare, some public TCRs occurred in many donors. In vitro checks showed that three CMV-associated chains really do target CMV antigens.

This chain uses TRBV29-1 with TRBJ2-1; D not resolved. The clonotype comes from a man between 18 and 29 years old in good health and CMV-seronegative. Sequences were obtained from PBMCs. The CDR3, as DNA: TGCAGCGTTGACACCCAGTCCAATGAGCAGTTCTTC. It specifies CSVDTQSNEQFF.